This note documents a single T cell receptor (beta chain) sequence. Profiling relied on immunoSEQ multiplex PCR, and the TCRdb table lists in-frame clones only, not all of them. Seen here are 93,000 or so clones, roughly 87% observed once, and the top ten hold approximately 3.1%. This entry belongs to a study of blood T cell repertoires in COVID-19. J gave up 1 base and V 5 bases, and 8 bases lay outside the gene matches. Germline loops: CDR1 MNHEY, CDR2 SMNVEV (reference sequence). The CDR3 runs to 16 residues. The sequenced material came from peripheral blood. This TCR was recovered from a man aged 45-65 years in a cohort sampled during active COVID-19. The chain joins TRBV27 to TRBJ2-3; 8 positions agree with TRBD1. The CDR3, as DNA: TGTGCCAGCAGTCCGCAGGGGGCTTATGGCACAGATACGCAGTATTTT. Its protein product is CASSPQGAYGTDTQYF.